What follows are 11 T cell receptor beta chains derived from one specimen sequenced in a study of shared clonotypes between healthy human individuals. Measured with immunoSEQ multiplex PCR; TCRdb has only the in-frame clones, and not every one. The sample lists millions of clones; just over 90% were seen once. Sequencing used naive CD4+ T cells from PBMCs. Subset denoted: CD45RA+ positively selected. The receptors stem from a man aged 18 to 29 in good health. Some clones in this sample may be carry-over from other donors' samples.

V is TRBV4-1 and J is TRBJ2-7; D remains unclear. The CDR3 loop spans 15 amino acids. The germline gives CDR1 MGHRA, CDR2 YSYEKL. The ends were cut back, 1 base at V and 0 bases at J, with 10 bases in the middle. The CDR3 protein is CASSQGAISSYEQYF. Written as DNA, the CDR3 is TGCGCCAGCAGCCAAGGAGCGATAAGCTCCTACGAGCAGTACTTC.

The genes are TRBV27 and TRBJ1-4; a weak D match, TRBD1 (5 bases). V shed 5 bases and J shed 7 bases, with 14 bases lying between them. The CDR3 is made up of 14 amino acids. CDR1 and CDR2 (germline): MNHEY, SMNVEV (reference sequence). The CDR3 loop is CASSIQGWGEKLFF. The CDR3 DNA reads as TGTGCCAGCAGTATCCAGGGATGGGGTGAAAAACTGTTTTTT.

The V call is TRBV11-1, the J call TRBJ2-7; 10 nucleotides line up with TRBD2. V lost 5 bases to trimming and J lost 3 bases; unmatched junction nucleotides: 7. The CDR3 extends over 15 amino acids. Germline V gene sequence: CDR1 SGHAT, CDR2 FQDESV (reference sequence). CDR3 bases: TGTGCCAGCAGCGTTAGCGGGAGGTCCCGCTACGAGCAGTACTTC. Translated, it gives CASSVSGRSRYEQYF.

This chain uses TRBV28 with TRBJ1-5, with D perhaps matching TRBD1 (6 bases). In germline, CDR1 is MDHEN, CDR2 SYDVKM. V was trimmed by 5 bases and J by 7 bases, leaving 15 bases between them. This CDR3 is built from 14 residues. The CDR3 protein is CASSLTRGHQPQHF. For the CDR3, the DNA is TGTGCCAGCAGTCTGACCCGGGGGCACCAGCCCCAGCATTTT.

The chain is built from TRBV6-6 and TRBJ1-5; D is perhaps TRBD1 (6 bases). The length of the CDR3 is 14 residues. The germline V gene has CDR1 MNHNY and CDR2 SVGAGI (reference sequence). Deletions cut 6 bases from V and 2 bases from J, with 11 bases between. The chain's CDR3 is CASRWAGGNQPQHF. CDR3 in DNA: TGTGCCAGCAGATGGGCAGGGGGCAATCAGCCCCAGCATTTT.

The V and J genes are TRBV27 and TRBJ2-1; D is uncertain. The V gene lost 6 bases and the J gene lost 0 bases, with 15 bases spanning the gap. CDR3 length: 16 amino acids. The germline V gene has CDR1 MNHEY and CDR2 SMNVEV (reference sequence). In nucleotides, the CDR3 is TGTGCCAGCAGGCCTGGATACACGAGCTCCTACAATGAGCAGTTCTTC. Protein sequence: CASRPGYTSSYNEQFF.

The V gene is TRBV14, the J gene TRBJ2-1; D gene unclear. The CDR3 is 16 amino acids. V lost 6 bases and J lost 2, with 17 bases in between. Per germline, CDR1 SGHDN and CDR2 FVKESK. DNA of the CDR3: TGTGCCAGCAGGCCAAGTAGGAGACTCACCTACAATGAGCAGTTCTTC. It encodes CASRPSRRLTYNEQFF.

The J gene is TRBJ1-1, the V gene TRBV6-1; D remains ambiguous. Germline CDR1 MNHNS, CDR2 SASEGT. V lost 1 base, J lost 4 bases, and 10 bases lay in between. The CDR3 extends over 14 amino acids. The CDR3, as DNA: TGTGCCAGCAGTGAAGTGCCGTCGACCACTGAAGCTTTCTTT. The encoded protein is CASSEVPSTTEAFF.

V is TRBV10-1 and J is TRBJ2-7; D unresolved. Looked up from germline, CDR1 is WNHNN and CDR2 is SYGVQD (reference sequence). Deletions cut 1 base from V and 6 bases from J, with 10 bases between. CDR3 size: 13 residues. CDR3 bases: TGCGCCAGCAGTGAGTGTCCAGCCTGCGAGCAGTACTTC. As protein: CASSECPACEQYF.

In this sample, this clone turned up once. The chain combines TRBV19 with TRBJ2-1, with D possibly being TRBD1 (6 bases). V lost 7 bases to trimming and J lost 6 bases, with 22 bases between them. The CDR3 is 16 amino acids. Germline V gives CDR1 LNHDA, CDR2 SQIVND (reference sequence). CDR3 nucleotide sequence: TGTGCCAGTACCAAGCGGACTCCCCAGGGGCTCAATGAGCAGTTCTTC. Residues: CASTKRTPQGLNEQFF.

The chain uses TRBV15 and TRBJ2-5; the D is unclear. CDR3 size: 14 residues. Germline-derived CDR1 and CDR2 are LNHNV and YYDKDF (reference sequence). The V end was cut by 0 bases, the J end by 3 bases, with 8 bases between. The CDR3 nucleotides are TGTGCCACCAGCAGAGATAACGCGGAAGAGACCCAGTACTTC. This gives the protein CATSRDNAEETQYF.